This entry concerns a single T cell receptor beta chain. Antigen: not known. The data derive from a study of CD8 T cells in ankylosing spondylitis. CDR1 MDHEN and CDR2 SYDVKM come from the germline V gene. This CDR3 has 18 amino acids. Trimming shortened V by 1 base and J by 2 bases, and 17 bases separated the two germline ends. TCRdb itself ran the 5' RACE reads through MiXCR, one entry per CDR3 protein. The sample lists 100,000 to 150,000 distinct CDR3 sequences, 15% to 20% occurring once. Study-level results: Ankylosing spondylitis blood appeared to be characterized by a TCR beta motif of 8 or 9 highly homologous variants. Matched ankylosing spondylitis synovial fluid reportedly showed significant enrichment of disease-linked clones.

This TCR derives from a male donor with ankylosing spondylitis. This chain links TRBV28 with TRBJ2-2; D gene uncertain. The sample comprised blood, either unsorted or a sorted T cell fraction (not recorded which). This CDR3 reads CASSLSLLRLHNTGELFF. Written as DNA, the CDR3 is TGTGCCAGCAGTTTATCTCTTCTCAGATTACATAACACCGGGGAGCTGTTTTTT.